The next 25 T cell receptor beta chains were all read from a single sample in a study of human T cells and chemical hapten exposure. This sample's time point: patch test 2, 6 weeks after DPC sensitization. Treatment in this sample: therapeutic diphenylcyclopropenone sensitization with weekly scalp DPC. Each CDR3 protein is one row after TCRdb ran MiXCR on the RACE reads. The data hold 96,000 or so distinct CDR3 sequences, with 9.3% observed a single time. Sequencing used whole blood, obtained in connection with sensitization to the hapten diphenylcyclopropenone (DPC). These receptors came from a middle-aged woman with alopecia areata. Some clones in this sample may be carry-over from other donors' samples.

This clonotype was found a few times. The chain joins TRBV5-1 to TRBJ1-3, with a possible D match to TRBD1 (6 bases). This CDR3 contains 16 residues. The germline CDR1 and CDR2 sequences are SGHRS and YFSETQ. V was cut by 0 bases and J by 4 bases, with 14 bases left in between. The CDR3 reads CASSLVAGVGGNTIYF. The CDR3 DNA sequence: TGCGCCAGCAGCTTGGTTGCAGGGGTCGGCGGAAACACCATATATTTT.

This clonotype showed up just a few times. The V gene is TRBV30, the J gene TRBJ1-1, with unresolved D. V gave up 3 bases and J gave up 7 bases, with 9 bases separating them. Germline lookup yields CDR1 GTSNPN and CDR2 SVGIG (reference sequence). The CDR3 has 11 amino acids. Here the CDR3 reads CAWRLMNEAFF. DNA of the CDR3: TGTGCCTGGAGACTTATGAATGAAGCTTTCTTT. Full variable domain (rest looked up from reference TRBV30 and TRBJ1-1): SQTIHQWPATLVQPVGSPLSLECTVEGTSNPNLYWYRQAAGRGLQLLFYSVGIGQISSEVPQNLSASRPQDRQFILSSKKLLLSDSGFYLCAWRLMNEAFFGQGTRLTVV.

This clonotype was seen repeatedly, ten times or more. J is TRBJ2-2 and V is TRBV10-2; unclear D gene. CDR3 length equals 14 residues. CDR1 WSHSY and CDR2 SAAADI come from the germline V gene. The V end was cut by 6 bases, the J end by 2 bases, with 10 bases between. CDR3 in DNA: TGCGCCAGCAGCCGGATATCCAACACCGGGGAGCTGTTTTTT. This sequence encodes CASSRISNTGELFF.

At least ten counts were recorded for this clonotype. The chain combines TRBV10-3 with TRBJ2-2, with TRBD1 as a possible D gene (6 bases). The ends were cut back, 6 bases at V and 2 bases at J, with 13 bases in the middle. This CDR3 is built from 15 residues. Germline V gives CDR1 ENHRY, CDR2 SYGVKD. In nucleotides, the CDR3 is TGTGCCATCAGCGTAGACAGGACCAACACCGGGGAGCTGTTTTTT. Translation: CAISVDRTNTGELFF.

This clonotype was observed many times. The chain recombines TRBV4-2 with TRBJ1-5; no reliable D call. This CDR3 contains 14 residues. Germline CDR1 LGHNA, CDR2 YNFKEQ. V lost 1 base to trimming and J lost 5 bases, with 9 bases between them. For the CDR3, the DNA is TGTGCCAGCAGCCAAGCCCAGAGGGATCAGCCCCAGCATTTT. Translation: CASSQAQRDQPQHF.

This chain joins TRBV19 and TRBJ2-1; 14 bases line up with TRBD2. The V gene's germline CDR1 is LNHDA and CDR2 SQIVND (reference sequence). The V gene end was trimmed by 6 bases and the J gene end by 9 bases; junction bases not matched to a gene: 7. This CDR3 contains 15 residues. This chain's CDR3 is CASRTGLAGGGEQFF. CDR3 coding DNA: TGTGCCAGTAGGACCGGACTAGCGGGAGGTGGTGAGCAGTTCTTC.

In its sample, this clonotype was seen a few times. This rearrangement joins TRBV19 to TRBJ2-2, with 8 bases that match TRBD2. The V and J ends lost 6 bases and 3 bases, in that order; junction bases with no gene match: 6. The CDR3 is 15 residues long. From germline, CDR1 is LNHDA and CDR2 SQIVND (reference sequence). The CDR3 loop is CASRGSGSDTGELFF. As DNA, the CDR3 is TGTGCCAGTAGGGGAAGCGGGAGTGACACCGGGGAGCTGTTTTTT.

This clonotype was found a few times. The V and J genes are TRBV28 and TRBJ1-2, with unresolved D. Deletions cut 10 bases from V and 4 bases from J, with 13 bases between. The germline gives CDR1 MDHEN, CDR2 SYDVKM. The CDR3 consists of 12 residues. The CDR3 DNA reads TGTGCCACCTCAACGGGAGCCTATGGCTACACCTTC. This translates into CATSTGAYGYTF.

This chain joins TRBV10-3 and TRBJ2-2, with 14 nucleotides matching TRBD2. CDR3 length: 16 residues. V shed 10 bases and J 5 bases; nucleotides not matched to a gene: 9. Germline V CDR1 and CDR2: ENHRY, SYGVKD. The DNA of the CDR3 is TGTGCCACTAGACTAGCGGGAGGGCCGGAAACCGGGGAGCTGTTTTTT. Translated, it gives CATRLAGGPETGELFF.

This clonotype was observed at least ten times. CDR3 sequence (DNA): TGTGCCAGCAGCAATAGCCTCCCCGAGTCCCAAAAGTACTTC. Translation gives CASSNSLPESQKYF. The chain links TRBV4-2 to TRBJ2-7; D is unresolved. V lost 5 bases and J lost 11, with 22 bases in between. The CDR3 is made up of 14 amino acids. Germline CDR1 and CDR2: LGHNA and YNFKEQ.

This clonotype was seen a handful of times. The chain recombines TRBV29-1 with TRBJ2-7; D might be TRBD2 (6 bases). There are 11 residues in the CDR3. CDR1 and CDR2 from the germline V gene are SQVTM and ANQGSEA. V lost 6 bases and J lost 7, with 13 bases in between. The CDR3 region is CSVALGGEQYF. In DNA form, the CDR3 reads TGCAGCGTCGCCTTAGGAGGGGAGCAGTACTTC.

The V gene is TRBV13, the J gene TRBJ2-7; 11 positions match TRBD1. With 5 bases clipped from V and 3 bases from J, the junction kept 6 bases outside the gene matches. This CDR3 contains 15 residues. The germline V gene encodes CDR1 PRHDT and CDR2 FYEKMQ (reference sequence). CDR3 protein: CASSDAGTGGYEQYF. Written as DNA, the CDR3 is TGTGCCAGCAGCGATGCCGGGACAGGGGGCTACGAGCAGTACTTC.

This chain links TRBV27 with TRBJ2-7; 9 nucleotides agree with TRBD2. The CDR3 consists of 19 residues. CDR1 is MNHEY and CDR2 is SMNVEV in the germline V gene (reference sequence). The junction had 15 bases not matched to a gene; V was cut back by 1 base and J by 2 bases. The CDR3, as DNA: TGTGCCAGCAGTTTATACGACAACCAAGCGGGAGGTCTCCCCTACGAGCAGTACTTC. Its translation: CASSLYDNQAGGLPYEQYF.

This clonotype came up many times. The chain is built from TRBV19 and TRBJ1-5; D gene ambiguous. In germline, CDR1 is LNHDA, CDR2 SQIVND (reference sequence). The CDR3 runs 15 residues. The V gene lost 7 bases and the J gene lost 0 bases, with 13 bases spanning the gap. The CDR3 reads CASIPDHYSNQPQHF. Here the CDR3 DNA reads TGTGCCAGTATCCCCGACCACTATAGCAATCAGCCCCAGCATTTT.

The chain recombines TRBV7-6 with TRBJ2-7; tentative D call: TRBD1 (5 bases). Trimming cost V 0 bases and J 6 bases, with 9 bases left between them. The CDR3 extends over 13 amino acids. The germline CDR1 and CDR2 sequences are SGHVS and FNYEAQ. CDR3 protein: CASSLAQGSEQYF. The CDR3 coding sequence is TGTGCCAGCAGCTTAGCCCAGGGAAGCGAGCAGTACTTC.

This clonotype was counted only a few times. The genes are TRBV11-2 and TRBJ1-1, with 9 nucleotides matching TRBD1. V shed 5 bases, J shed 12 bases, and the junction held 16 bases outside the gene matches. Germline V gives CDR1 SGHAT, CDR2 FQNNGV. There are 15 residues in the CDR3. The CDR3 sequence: CASSQSIVQGAHPFF. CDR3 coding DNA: TGTGCCAGCAGCCAGTCTATTGTACAGGGGGCGCACCCTTTCTTT.

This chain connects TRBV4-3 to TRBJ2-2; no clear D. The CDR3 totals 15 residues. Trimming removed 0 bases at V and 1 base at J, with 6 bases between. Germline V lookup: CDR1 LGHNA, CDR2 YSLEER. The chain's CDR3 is CASSQESWNTGELFF. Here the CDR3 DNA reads TGCGCCAGCAGCCAAGAGTCTTGGAACACCGGGGAGCTGTTTTTT.

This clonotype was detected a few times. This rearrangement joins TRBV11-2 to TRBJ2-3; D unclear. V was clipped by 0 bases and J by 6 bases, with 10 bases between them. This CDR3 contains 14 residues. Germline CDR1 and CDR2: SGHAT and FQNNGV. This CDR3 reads CASSLDAPGDTQYF. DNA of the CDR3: TGTGCCAGCAGCTTAGATGCCCCCGGGGATACGCAGTATTTT. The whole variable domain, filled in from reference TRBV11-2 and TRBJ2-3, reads EAGVAQSPRYKIIEKRQSVAFWCNPISGHATLYWYQQILGQGPKLLIQFQNNGVVDDSQLPKDRFSAERLKGVDSTLKIQPAKLEDSAVYLCASSLDAPGDTQYFGPGTRLTVL.

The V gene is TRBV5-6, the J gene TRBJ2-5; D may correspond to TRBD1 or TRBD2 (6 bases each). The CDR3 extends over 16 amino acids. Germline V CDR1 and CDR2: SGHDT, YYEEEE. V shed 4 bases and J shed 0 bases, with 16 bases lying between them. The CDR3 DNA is TGTGCCAGCAGCCTTACAGGGACTTCCTACCAAGAGACCCAGTACTTC. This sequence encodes CASSLTGTSYQETQYF.

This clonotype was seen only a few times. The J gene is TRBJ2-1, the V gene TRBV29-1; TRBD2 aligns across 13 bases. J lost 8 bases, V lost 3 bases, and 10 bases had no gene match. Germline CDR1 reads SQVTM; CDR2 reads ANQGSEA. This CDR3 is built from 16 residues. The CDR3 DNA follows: TGCAGCGTTGAGGGGTTTACTAGCGGGAGGGAGGATGAGCAGTTCTTC. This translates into CSVEGFTSGREDEQFF.

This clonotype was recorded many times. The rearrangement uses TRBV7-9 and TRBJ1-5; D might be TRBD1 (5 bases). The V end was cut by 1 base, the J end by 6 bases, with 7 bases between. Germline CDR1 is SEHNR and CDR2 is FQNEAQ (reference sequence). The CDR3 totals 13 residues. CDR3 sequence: CASSLERGQPQHF. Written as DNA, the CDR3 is TGTGCCAGCAGCTTAGAAAGGGGTCAGCCCCAGCATTTT.

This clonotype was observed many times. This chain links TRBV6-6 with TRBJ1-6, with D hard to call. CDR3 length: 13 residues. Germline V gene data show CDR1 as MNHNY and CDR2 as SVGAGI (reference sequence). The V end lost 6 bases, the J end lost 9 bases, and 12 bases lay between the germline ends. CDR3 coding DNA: TGTGCCAGCAGGGACGTCGGGTTTTCACCCCTCCACTTT. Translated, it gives CASRDVGFSPLHF.

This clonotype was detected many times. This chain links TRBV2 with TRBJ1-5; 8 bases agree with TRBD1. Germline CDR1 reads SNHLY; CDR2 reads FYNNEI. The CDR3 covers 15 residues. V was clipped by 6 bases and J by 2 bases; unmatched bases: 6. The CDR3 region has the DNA TGTGCCAGCAGGACAGGGGATTTGGGCAATCAGCCCCAGCATTTT. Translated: CASRTGDLGNQPQHF.

The CDR3 DNA reads TGCAGCGTCCGGACTCGACTCACCACAGATACGCAGTATTTT. This gives the protein CSVRTRLTTDTQYF. The V gene is TRBV29-1, the J gene TRBJ2-3; maybe TRBD2 (5 bases). The CDR3 is 14 amino acids. Deletions cut 6 bases from V and 2 bases from J, with 15 bases between. The germline V gene encodes CDR1 SQVTM and CDR2 ANQGSEA.

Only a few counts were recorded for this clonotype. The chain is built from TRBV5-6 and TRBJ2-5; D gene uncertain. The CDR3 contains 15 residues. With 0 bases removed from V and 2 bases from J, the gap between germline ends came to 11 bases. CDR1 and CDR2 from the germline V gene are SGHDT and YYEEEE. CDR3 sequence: CASSLAGLGQETQYF. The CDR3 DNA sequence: TGTGCCAGCAGCTTGGCCGGTCTAGGTCAAGAGACCCAGTACTTC. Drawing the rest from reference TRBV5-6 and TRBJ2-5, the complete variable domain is DAGVTQSPTHLIKTRGQQVTLRCSPKSGHDTVSWYQQALGQGPQFIFQYYEEEERQRGNFPDRFSGHQFPNYSSELNVNALLLGDSALYLCASSLAGLGQETQYFGPGTRLLVL.